Listed below are T cell receptor beta chains from one sample, sequenced in a study of technical replicates of blood from several donors. Clones were sequenced by immunoSEQ multiplex PCR, and TCRdb holds only the in-frame ones, with some missing. This table has about 62,000 clones, about 90% appearing once. Material for sequencing was PBMCs. The receptors come from a human donor in good health. Some clones in this sample may be carry-over from other donors' samples. Each CDR3 is given with its conserved first and last residue. A D gene is named only where the DNA matches it firmly. Clone size appears in some rows only: once, few, many, or a class for an expanded clone.

abundance	v_gene	j_gene	d_gene	CDR3aa	CDR3nt
once	TRBV6-1	TRBJ2-7	TRBD1	CASYRDRPDEQYF	TGTGCCAGTTATAGGGACAGGCCTGACGAGCAGTACTTC
-	TRBV4-1	TRBJ2-5	TRBD2	CASSQGAGVGETQYF	TGCGCCAGCAGCCAAGGCGCGGGAGTGGGGGAGACCCAGTACTTC
-	TRBV4-1	TRBJ1-2	-	CASSHEGAGHYGYTF	TGCGCCAGCAGCCACGAGGGCGCGGGACACTATGGCTACACCTTC
-	TRBV6-6	TRBJ2-3	TRBD2	CAANDGGNTDTQYF	TGTGCCGCCAATGACGGGGGGAACACAGATACGCAGTATTTT
-	TRBV7-2	TRBJ1-3	-	CASSLNRGNTIYF	TGTGCCAGCAGCTTAAACAGAGGAAACACCATATATTTT
-	TRBV7-2	TRBJ2-5	-	CASSLLGRQETQYF	TGTGCCAGCAGCTTATTAGGGAGACAAGAGACCCAGTACTTC
few	TRBV19	TRBJ1-3	TRBD1	CASSIGRDSNSGNTIYF	TGTGCCAGTAGTATAGGTCGGGACAGCAACTCTGGAAACACCATATATTTT
few	TRBV7-8	TRBJ1-3	-	CASSRERFGNTIYF	TGTGCCAGCAGCCGGGAGCGGTTTGGAAACACCATATATTTT
-	TRBV9	TRBJ1-4	TRBD1	CASSARTGGGEKLFF	TGTGCCAGCAGCGCGCGGACAGGGGGAGGGGAAAAACTGTTTTTT
-	TRBV16	TRBJ1-2	TRBD1	CASSQSSRGLDGYTF	TGTGCCAGCAGCCAATCGTCCAGGGGGCTTGATGGCTACACCTTC
once	TRBV6-6	TRBJ1-2	-	CASSPPRQTANYGYTF	TGTGCCAGCAGTCCTCCTCGCCAAACAGCTAACTATGGCTACACCTTC
-	TRBV7-3	TRBJ2-2	TRBD1	CASSPDRGPTGELFF	TGTGCCAGCAGCCCGGACAGGGGGCCCACCGGGGAGCTGTTTTTT
-	TRBV21-1	TRBJ2-3	-	CASSTGLAGAGAGTDTQYF	TGTGCCAGCAGCACTGGTCTAGCGGGAGCCGGGGCTGGGACAGATACGCAGTATTTT
-	TRBV18	TRBJ2-7	TRBD1	CASSQGAIYEQYF	TGTGCCAGCTCACAGGGGGCTATCTACGAGCAGTACTTC
-	TRBV16	TRBJ1-2	TRBD1	CASSQRTGVGYGYTF	TGTGCCAGCAGCCAACGGACAGGGGTAGGCTATGGCTACACCTTC
medium-sized	TRBV6-5	TRBJ2-2	-	CASSPGVGELFF	TGTGCCAGCAGTCCCGGTGTCGGGGAGCTGTTTTTT
-	TRBV18	TRBJ2-3	TRBD1	CASSLGQGGTDTQYF	TGTGCCAGCTCACTGGGACAGGGAGGGACAGATACGCAGTATTTT
-	TRBV7-2	TRBJ2-1	TRBD2	CASSLGRAGGSEQFF	TGTGCCAGCAGCTTAGGTCGAGCGGGGGGGAGTGAGCAGTTCTTC